Below, 16 T cell receptor beta chains from the same sample are listed, as sequenced in a study of OX40 agonist ivuxolimab in advanced cancers. Using immunoSEQ multiplex PCR, the repertoire was profiled, and TCRdb retains in-frame clones only, with some absent. The sample lists roughly 30,000 clones, roughly 86% occurring once. The source material was CD4+ or CD8+ T cells sorted from blood, sampled in a trial of the OX40 agonist ivuxolimab. The receptors shown here come from an adult with an advanced solid tumor such as melanoma, head and neck, liver or kidney cancer.

The V call is TRBV15, the J call TRBJ1-4, with TRBD1 identical over 8 bases. The J segment lost 0 bases and the V segment lost 1 base, leaving 10 bases of the junction unmatched. CDR1 is LNHNV and CDR2 is YYDKDF in the germline V gene (reference sequence). The CDR3 loop spans 19 amino acids. The CDR3 is CATSRVGQEKRATNEKLFF. The CDR3 nucleotides read TGTGCCACCAGCAGAGTGGGACAGGAAAAAAGGGCAACTAATGAAAAACTGTTTTTT.

The chain links TRBV28 to TRBJ1-5; tentative D call: TRBD1 (6 bases). Germline values: CDR1 MDHEN, CDR2 SYDVKM. This CDR3 region has 15 residues. Between the trimmed V and J ends, which lost 7 bases and 0 bases, there was a span of 13 bases. CDR3 DNA sequence: TGTGCCAGCAACATAAGGGGGTATAGCAATCAGCCCCAGCATTTT. Amino acid sequence: CASNIRGYSNQPQHF.

V gene TRBV7-9 combines with J gene TRBJ2-5; 8 bases fit TRBD1. The CDR3 loop spans 14 amino acids. Losses at the gene ends were 5 bases for V and 3 bases for J; bases not matched to a gene: 5. Per the germline V gene, CDR1 is SEHNR and CDR2 is FQNEAQ (reference sequence). The CDR3 region is CASSTPTGEETQYF. CDR3 bases: TGTGCCAGCAGCACACCGACAGGGGAAGAGACCCAGTACTTC.

V and J are TRBV27 and TRBJ2-5; D remains unclear. V dropped 4 bases and J dropped 1 base, with 10 bases sitting between them. Germline V gene sequence: CDR1 MNHEY, CDR2 SMNVEV (reference sequence). The CDR3 runs 14 residues. In DNA form, the CDR3 reads TGTGCCAGCAGTTCGAGGCAGCTCCAAGAGACCCAGTACTTC. This codes for CASSSRQLQETQYF.

This chain links TRBV9 with TRBJ1-2; 9 nucleotides match TRBD1. The junction had 6 bases not matched to a gene; V was cut back by 0 bases and J by 3 bases. There are 16 residues in the CDR3. Germline V gives CDR1 SGDLS, CDR2 YYNGEE. CDR3 sequence (DNA): TGTGCCAGCAGCGTAGAGGGGACAGGGACATACTATGGCTACACCTTC. The encoded protein is CASSVEGTGTYYGYTF.

This clone occurred once. The chain joins TRBV4-1 to TRBJ2-7; TRBD1 agrees at 7 bases. This CDR3 has 15 amino acids. The germline V gene encodes CDR1 MGHRA and CDR2 YSYEKL. The V segment lost 0 bases and the J segment 2 bases; nucleotides outside the gene matches: 4. The CDR3 DNA reads TGCGCCAGCAGCCAAGATGGGACAGAGACCTACGAGCAGTACTTC. This encodes CASSQDGTETYEQYF.

The V and J genes are TRBV18 and TRBJ2-5, with 9 bases identical to TRBD2. CDR3 length: 15 residues. The J segment lost 2 bases and the V segment lost 3 bases, leaving 4 bases of the junction unmatched. The germline V gene encodes CDR1 KGHSH and CDR2 LQKENI. The CDR3 spells CASSPTSGSQETQYF. The CDR3 coding sequence is TGTGCCAGCTCACCGACTAGCGGATCACAAGAGACCCAGTACTTC.

The genes are TRBV5-4 and TRBJ1-1, with 9 bases matching TRBD1. Germline CDR1 and CDR2: SGHNT and YYREEE (reference sequence). The CDR3 spans 18 residues. The trim removed 0 bases at V and 0 bases at J, leaving 9 bases unmatched. The CDR3 region has the DNA TGTGCCAGCAGCTTGGTGGGACAGGGAACGTTCATGAACACTGAAGCTTTCTTT. Protein: CASSLVGQGTFMNTEAFF.

This chain links TRBV29-1 with TRBJ2-2, with TRBD2 matching 8 bases. The V and J ends lost 5 bases and 1 base, in that order; junction bases with no gene match: 9. Germline-derived CDR1 and CDR2 are SQVTM and ANQGSEA. The CDR3 has 16 residues. CDR3 coding DNA: TGCAGCGTTCTGACTAGCACTAGCGGGAACACCGGGGAGCTGTTTTTT. This translates into CSVLTSTSGNTGELFF.

This clone is judged medium-sized (0.01 to 0.1%). The V gene is TRBV6-5, the J gene TRBJ2-1; D remains unclear. CDR1 is MNHEY and CDR2 is SVGAGI in the germline V gene. There are 12 residues in the CDR3. V was cut by 2 bases and J by 8 bases, with 7 bases left in between. CDR3 in DNA: TGTGCCAGCAGTTACGTCGGAGATGAGCAGTTCTTC. Its translation: CASSYVGDEQFF.

The J gene is TRBJ1-1, the V gene TRBV27; weak D call: TRBD1 (5 bases). This CDR3 comprises 15 residues. Per the germline V gene, CDR1 is MNHEY and CDR2 is SMNVEV (reference sequence). Deletions cut 2 bases from V and 0 bases from J, with 10 bases between. The CDR3 sequence is CASSLMGPLNTEAFF. CDR3 nucleotide sequence: TGTGCCAGCAGTTTAATGGGGCCTCTGAACACTGAAGCTTTCTTT.

This clone was recorded once. The chain links TRBV19 to TRBJ1-1; 8 bases map to TRBD1. CDR3 length: 14 amino acids. Germline CDR1 reads LNHDA; CDR2 reads SQIVND (reference sequence). The J segment lost 4 bases and the V segment lost 7 bases, leaving 8 bases of the junction unmatched. The DNA of the CDR3 is TGTGCCAGTACCACCCAGGGGGCGACCACTGAAGCTTTCTTT. It is translated as CASTTQGATTEAFF.

The chain employs TRBV27 and TRBJ2-7; 9 bases map to TRBD1. The CDR3 is 14 amino acids. From germline, CDR1 is MNHEY and CDR2 SMNVEV (reference sequence). V trimming: 2 bases; J trimming: 3 bases; junction bases outside the gene matches: 2. The CDR3 DNA reads TGTGCCAGCAGTTTAGTGGGACAGGGCTACGAGCAGTACTTC. Translating gives CASSLVGQGYEQYF.

This chain connects TRBV29-1 to TRBJ2-5, with unresolved D. V was cut by 4 bases and J by 6 bases, with 15 bases left in between. CDR1 SQVTM and CDR2 ANQGSEA come from the germline V gene. CDR3 length: 13 residues. DNA for the CDR3: TGCAGCGTTGGGGATGTAACTACAAAGACCCAGTACTTC. Translation gives CSVGDVTTKTQYF.

CDR3 sequence: CASSLYMTLPGDTIYF. CDR3 DNA sequence: TGTGCCAGCAGTTTATATATGACACTGCCTGGTGACACCATATATTTT. The rearrangement joins TRBV28 to TRBJ1-3, with D uncertain. CDR3 length equals 16 residues. V was pared by 1 base and J by 8 bases, with 18 bases between. Germline V gives CDR1 MDHEN, CDR2 SYDVKM.

The chain couples TRBV21-1 to TRBJ1-2; the D call TRBD1 from the table was never checked on the DNA. TRBV21-1 is classified as a pseudogene. There are 17 residues in the CDR3. CDR3 in DNA: TGTGCCAGCAGCAAAGGTCTCTACCGACAGCCTAACTATGGCTACACCTTC. Protein product: CASSKGLYRQPNYGYTF.